This T cell receptor (beta chain) is drawn from a study of shared clonotypes between healthy human individuals. The CDR3 loop spans 16 amino acids. The germline V gene has CDR1 SGHDT and CDR2 YYEEEE. Between the trimmed V and J ends, which lost 0 bases and 0 bases, there was a span of 7 bases. A remark on this clone: No antigen is known for it.

Each sorted subset replicate got 200 ng genomic DNA, tens of thousands of genomes. The assay was immunoSEQ multiplex PCR, and TCRdb's table has in-frame clones only and misses some. The table has about 1 million clones, around 76% seen once. The donor cohort consisted entirely of Caucasian adults residing in Nashville, Tennessee. Study-wide results and limits: Larger richness was generally estimated for naive than memory subsets.

The sample was memory CD4+ T cells sorted from blood. Indicated subset: CD45RA-negative fraction. The chain carries TRBV5-6 and TRBJ2-6; no clear D. The clonotype comes from a man aged 18 to 30 in good health. The CDR3 spells CASSLVRSSGANVLTF. Written as DNA, the CDR3 is TGTGCCAGCAGCTTGGTCAGGAGCTCTGGGGCCAACGTCCTGACTTTC.